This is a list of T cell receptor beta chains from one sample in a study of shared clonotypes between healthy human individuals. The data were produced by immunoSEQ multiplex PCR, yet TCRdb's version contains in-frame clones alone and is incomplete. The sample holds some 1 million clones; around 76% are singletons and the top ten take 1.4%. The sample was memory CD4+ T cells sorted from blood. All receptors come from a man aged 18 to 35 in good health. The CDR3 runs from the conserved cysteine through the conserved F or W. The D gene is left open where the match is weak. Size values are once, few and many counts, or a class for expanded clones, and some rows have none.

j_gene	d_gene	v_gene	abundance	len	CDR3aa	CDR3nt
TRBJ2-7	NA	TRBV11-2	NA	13	CASSFPAWPEQYF	TGTGCCAGCAGCTTTCCCGCATGGCCCGAGCAGTACTTC
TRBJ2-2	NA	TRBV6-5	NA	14	CASSLGLNTGELFF	TGTGCCAGCAGTTTGGGCCTGAACACCGGGGAGCTGTTTTTT
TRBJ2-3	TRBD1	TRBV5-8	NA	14	CASSRPGQQDTQYF	TGTGCCAGCAGCCGACCGGGACAGCAGGATACGCAGTATTTT
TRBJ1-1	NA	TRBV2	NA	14	CASSEDTLNTEAFF	TGTGCCAGCAGCGAGGACACCTTGAACACTGAAGCTTTCTTT
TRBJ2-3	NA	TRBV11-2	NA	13	CASSLVRLYTQYF	TGTGCCAGCAGCTTAGTTCGACTATATACGCAGTATTTT
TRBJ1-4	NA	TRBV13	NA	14	CASSPRDGLEKLFF	TGTGCCAGCAGCCCGAGGGACGGGCTAGAAAAACTGTTTTTT
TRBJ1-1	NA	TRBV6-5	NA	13	CASSLGRGTEAFF	TGTGCCAGCAGTCTTGGACGGGGCACTGAAGCTTTCTTT
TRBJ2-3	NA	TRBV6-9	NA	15	CASSYNTSSTDTQYF	TGTGCCAGCAGTTATAACACTTCTAGCACAGATACGCAGTATTTT
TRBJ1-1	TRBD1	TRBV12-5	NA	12	CASAQTGGPAFF	TGTGCTAGTGCCCAAACAGGGGGCCCAGCTTTCTTT
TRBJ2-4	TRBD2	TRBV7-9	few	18	CASSPPYRLAGPKNIQYF	TGTGCCAGCAGCCCCCCCTATCGACTAGCGGGTCCCAAAAACATTCAGTACTTC
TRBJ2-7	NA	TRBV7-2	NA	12	CASSLKGYEQYF	TGTGCCAGCAGCTTAAAGGGTTACGAGCAGTACTTC
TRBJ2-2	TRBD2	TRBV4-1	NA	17	CASSQGRLAGDTGELFF	TGCGCCAGCAGCCAGGGACGACTAGCGGGAGACACCGGGGAGCTGTTTTTT
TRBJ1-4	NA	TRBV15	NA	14	CATSKTPANEKLFF	TGTGCCACCAGCAAGACACCAGCTAATGAAAAACTGTTTTTT
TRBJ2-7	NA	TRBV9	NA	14	CASSGLKGAFEQYF	TGTGCCAGCAGCGGGTTGAAGGGAGCGTTTGAGCAGTACTTC
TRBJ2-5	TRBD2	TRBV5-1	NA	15	CASSPSGLAGETQYF	TGCGCCAGCAGCCCCTCTGGACTAGCGGGAGAGACCCAGTACTTC
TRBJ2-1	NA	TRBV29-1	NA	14	CSVKTGLVYNEQFF	TGCAGCGTTAAAACAGGGCTCGTTTACAATGAGCAGTTCTTC
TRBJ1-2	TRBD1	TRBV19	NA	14	CASRKGQGVYGYTF	TGTGCCAGTAGGAAAGGACAGGGGGTGTATGGCTACACCTTC
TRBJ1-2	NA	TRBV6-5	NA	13	CASTDAGVGGYTF	TGTGCCAGCACCGACGCGGGGGTAGGGGGCTACACCTTC
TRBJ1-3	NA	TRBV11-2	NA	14	CASDSGNSGNTIYF	TGTGCCAGCGACAGTGGGAACTCTGGAAACACCATATATTTT
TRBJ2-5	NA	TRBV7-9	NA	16	CASSQGAGAIQETQYF	TGTGCCAGCAGTCAAGGGGCGGGGGCTATCCAAGAGACCCAGTACTTC
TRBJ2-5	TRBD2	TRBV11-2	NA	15	CASSWGAGAAGTQYF	TGTGCCAGCAGCTGGGGAGCGGGGGCCGCAGGGACCCAGTACTTC
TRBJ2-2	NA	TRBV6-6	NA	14	CASSAGQNTGELFF	TGTGCCAGCAGCGCAGGGCAGAACACCGGGGAGCTGTTTTTT
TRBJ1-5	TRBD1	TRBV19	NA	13	CATSGTGNQPQHF	TGTGCCACGTCCGGGACAGGGAATCAGCCCCAGCATTTT
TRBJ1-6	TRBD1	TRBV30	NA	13	CASPGQSNSPLHF	TGTGCCTCCCCGGGACAGAGTAATTCACCCCTCCACTTT
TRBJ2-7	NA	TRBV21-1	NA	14	CASSKTKDIDEQYF	TGTGCCAGCAGCAAAACGAAAGATATCGACGAGCAGTACTTC
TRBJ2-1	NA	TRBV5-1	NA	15	CASSPESPSYNEQFF	TGCGCCAGCAGTCCCGAATCTCCCTCCTACAATGAGCAGTTCTTC
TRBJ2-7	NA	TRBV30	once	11	CAWSKAYEQYF	TGTGCCTGGAGTAAAGCCTACGAGCAGTACTTC
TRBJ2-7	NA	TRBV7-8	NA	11	CASSNQYEQYF	TGTGCCAGCAGCAATCAATACGAGCAGTACTTC
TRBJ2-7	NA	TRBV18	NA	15	CASSPPASTGYEQYF	TGTGCCAGCTCACCACCGGCAAGTACGGGGTACGAGCAGTACTTC
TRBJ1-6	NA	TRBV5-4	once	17	CASSPRGVSQNNSPLHF	TGTGCCAGCAGCCCGAGAGGGGTGTCTCAAAATAATTCACCCCTCCACTTT
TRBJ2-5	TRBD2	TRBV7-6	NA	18	CASSSASGRAGPQETQYF	TGTGCCAGCAGTTCAGCTAGCGGGAGGGCCGGGCCCCAAGAGACCCAGTACTTC
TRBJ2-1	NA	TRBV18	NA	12	CASSEGDDEQFF	TGTGCCAGCTCAGAGGGAGACGATGAGCAGTTCTTC
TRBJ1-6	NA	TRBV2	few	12	CASRLRNSPLHF	TGTGCCAGCAGACTTAGAAATTCACCCCTCCACTTT
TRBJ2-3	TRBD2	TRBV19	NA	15	CASRKLAGGEDTQYF	TGTGCCAGTAGAAAACTAGCGGGGGGTGAAGATACGCAGTATTTT
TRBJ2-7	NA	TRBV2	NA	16	CASRRGRGTSVYEQYF	TGTGCCAGCAGGAGGGGTCGGGGGACCTCCGTCTACGAGCAGTACTTC
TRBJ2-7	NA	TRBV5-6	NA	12	CASSLVWGEQYF	TGTGCCAGCAGCTTGGTGTGGGGCGAGCAGTACTTC
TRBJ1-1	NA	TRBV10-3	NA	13	CAISDVFGTEAFF	TGTGCCATATCGGACGTCTTCGGCACTGAAGCTTTCTTT
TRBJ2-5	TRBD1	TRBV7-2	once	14	CASSRQGARETQYF	TGTGCCAGCAGCCGACAGGGGGCGCGGGAGACCCAGTACTTC
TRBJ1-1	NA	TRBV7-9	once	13	CASSFVLNTEAFF	TGTGCCAGCAGCTTTGTTTTGAACACTGAAGCTTTCTTT
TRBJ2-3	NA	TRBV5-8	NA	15	CASSLGVGFTDTQYF	TGTGCCAGCAGCTTGGGCGTCGGATTCACAGATACGCAGTATTTT
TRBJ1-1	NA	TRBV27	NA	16	CASSVTRASTTTEAFF	TGTGCCAGCAGTGTTACCCGGGCCTCTACCACTACTGAAGCTTTCTTT